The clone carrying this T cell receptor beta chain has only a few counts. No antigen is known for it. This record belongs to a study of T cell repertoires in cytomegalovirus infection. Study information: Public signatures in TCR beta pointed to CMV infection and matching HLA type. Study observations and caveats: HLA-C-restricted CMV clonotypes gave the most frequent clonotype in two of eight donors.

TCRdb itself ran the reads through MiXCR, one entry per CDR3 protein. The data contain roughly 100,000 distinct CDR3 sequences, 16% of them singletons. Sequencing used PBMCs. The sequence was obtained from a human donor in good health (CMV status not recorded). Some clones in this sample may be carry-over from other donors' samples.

In nucleotides, the CDR3 is TGTGCCAGTCCACGGGGGCGCGATGGCTACACCTTC. As protein: CASPRGRDGYTF. The genes are TRBV6-8 and TRBJ1-2; maybe TRBD1 (6 bases). The CDR3 totals 12 residues. V was shortened by 9 bases and J by 6 bases, with 14 bases between the two germline ends. Germline CDR1 MNHGY, CDR2 SAAAGT.